This T cell receptor (beta chain) appears in the sequencing data of a study of Graves' ophthalmopathy and Graves' hyperthyroidism. General study results and limits: Ophthalmopathy progression prediction by the model yielded a sensitivity of around 68% and a specificity of under 80%.

Amplification of TCR beta CDR3 regions used RNA transcripts. After a first-round RT-PCR with HTBI primers, a second-round multiplex PCR was run. TCRdb called the multiplex PCR reads again in MiXCR, with one record for every CDR3 protein. The sample lists about 220,000 distinct CDR3 sequences; approximately 21% were seen once. The sample holds many counts of this clonotype. Its antigen is unknown. The CDR3 has 12 amino acids. Germline CDR1 is LNHDA and CDR2 is SQIVND (reference sequence). The V gene lost 10 bases and the J gene lost 6 bases, with 15 bases spanning the gap. Moderately to severely active ophthalmopathy under 3 months, CAS at least 3, NOSPECS at least 4.

This clonotype was sampled from a woman aged 50 to 60 with Graves' ophthalmopathy. The rearrangement uses TRBV19 and TRBJ1-1; weak D call: TRBD1 (5 bases). Input material: peripheral blood. CDR3 nucleotides: TGTGCCAATCCGGACATAGAGGCTGAAGCTTTCTTT. Protein sequence: CANPDIEAEAFF.